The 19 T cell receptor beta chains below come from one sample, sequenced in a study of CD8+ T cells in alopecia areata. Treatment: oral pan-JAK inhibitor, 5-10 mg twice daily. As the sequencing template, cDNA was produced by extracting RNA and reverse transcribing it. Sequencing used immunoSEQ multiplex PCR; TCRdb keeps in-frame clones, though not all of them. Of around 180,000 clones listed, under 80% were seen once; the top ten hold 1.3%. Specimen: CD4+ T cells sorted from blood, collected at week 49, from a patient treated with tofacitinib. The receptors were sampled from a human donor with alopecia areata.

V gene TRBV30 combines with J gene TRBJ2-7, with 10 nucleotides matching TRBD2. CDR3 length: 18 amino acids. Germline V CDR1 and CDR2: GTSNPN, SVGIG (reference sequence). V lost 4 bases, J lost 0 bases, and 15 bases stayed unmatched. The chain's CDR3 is CAWKKVAGGLTVSYEQYF. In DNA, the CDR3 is TGTGCCTGGAAGAAGGTAGCGGGGGGCTTAACCGTCTCCTACGAGCAGTACTTC.

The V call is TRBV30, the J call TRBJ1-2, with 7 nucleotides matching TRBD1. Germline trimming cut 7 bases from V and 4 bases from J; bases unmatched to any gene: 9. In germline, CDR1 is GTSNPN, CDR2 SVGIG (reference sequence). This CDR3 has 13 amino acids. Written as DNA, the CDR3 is TGTGCCTCCCAGAGGGGGCAGAGCTATGGCTACACCTTC. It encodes CASQRGQSYGYTF. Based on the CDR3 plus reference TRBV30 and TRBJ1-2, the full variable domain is SQTIHQWPATLVQPVGSPLSLECTVEGTSNPNLYWYRQAAGRGLQLLFYSVGIGQISSEVPQNLSASRPQDRQFILSSKKLLLSDSGFYLCASQRGQSYGYTFGSGTRLTVV.

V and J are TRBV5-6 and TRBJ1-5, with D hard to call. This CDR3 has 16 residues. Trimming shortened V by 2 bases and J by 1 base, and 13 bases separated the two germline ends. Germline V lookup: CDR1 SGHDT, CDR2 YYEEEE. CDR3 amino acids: CASSLFFSTSNQPQHF. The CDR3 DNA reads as TGTGCCAGCAGCTTATTTTTCTCGACGAGCAATCAGCCCCAGCATTTT.

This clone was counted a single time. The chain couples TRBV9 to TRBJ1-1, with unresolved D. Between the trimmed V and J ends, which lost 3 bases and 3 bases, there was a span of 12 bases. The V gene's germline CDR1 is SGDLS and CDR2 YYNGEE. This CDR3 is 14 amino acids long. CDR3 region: CASSALTVDTEAFF. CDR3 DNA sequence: TGTGCCAGCAGCGCCCTTACAGTGGACACTGAAGCTTTCTTT. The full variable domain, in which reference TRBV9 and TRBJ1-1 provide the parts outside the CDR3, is DSGVTQTPKHLITATGQRVTLRCSPRSGDLSVYWYQQSLDQGLQFLIQYYNGEERAKGNILERFSAQQFPDLHSELNLSSLELGDSALYFCASSALTVDTEAFFGQGTRLTVV.

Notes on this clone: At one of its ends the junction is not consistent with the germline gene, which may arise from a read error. The CDR3 sequence: CASSLLGSRQSNF. The CDR3 DNA reads TGTGCCAGCAGTTTATTGGGTTCGAGACAGTCAAACTTC. The rearrangement uses TRBV28 and TRBJ2-4, with a weak D call TRBD1 (5 bases). Germline assignment: CDR1 MDHEN and CDR2 SYDVKM. The CDR3 extends over 13 amino acids.

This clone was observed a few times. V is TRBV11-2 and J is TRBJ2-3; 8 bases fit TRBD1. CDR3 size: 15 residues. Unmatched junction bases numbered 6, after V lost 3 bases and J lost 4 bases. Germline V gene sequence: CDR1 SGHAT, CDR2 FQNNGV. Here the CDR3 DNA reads TGTGCCAGCAGCTTCTCTGGGGGACAGGCAGATACGCAGTATTTT. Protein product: CASSFSGGQADTQYF.

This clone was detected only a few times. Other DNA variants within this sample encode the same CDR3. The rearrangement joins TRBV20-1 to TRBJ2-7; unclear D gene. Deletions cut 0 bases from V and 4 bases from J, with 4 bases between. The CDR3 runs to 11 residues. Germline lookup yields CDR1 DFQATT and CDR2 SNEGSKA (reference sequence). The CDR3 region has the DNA TGCAGTGCTAGAGAGGGGTACGAGCAGTACTTC. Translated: CSAREGYEQYF.

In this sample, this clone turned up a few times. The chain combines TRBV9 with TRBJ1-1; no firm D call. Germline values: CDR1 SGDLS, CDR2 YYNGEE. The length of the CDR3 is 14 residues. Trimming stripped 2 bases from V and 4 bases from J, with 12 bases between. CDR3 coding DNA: TGTGCCAGCAGCGTCGGTGGGTTGAGCACTGAAGCTTTCTTT. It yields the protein CASSVGGLSTEAFF.

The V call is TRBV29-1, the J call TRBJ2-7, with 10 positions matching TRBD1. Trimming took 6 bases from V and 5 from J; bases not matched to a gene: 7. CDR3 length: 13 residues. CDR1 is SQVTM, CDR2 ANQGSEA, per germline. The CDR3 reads CSVDRGQRNEQYF. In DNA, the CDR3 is TGCAGCGTCGACAGGGGGCAACGGAACGAGCAGTACTTC.

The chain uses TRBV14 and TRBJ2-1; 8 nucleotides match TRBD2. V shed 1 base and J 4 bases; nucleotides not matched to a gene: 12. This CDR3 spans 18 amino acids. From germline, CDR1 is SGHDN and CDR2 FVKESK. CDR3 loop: CASSQGPPGTSWYNEQFF. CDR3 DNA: TGTGCCAGCAGCCAAGGGCCACCCGGGACTAGTTGGTACAATGAGCAGTTCTTC. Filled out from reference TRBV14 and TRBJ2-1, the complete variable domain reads EAGVTQFPSHSVIEKGQTVTLRCDPISGHDNLYWYRRVMGKEIKFLLHFVKESKQDESGMPNNRFLAERTGGTYSTLKVQPAELEDSGVYFCASSQGPPGTSWYNEQFFGPGTRLTVL.

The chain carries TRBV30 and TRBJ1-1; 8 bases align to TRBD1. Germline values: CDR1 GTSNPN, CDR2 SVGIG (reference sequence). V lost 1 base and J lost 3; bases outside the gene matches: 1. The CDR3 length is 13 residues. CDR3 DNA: TGTGCCTGGAGTGCGACAGGGGACACTGAAGCTTTCTTT. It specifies CAWSATGDTEAFF.

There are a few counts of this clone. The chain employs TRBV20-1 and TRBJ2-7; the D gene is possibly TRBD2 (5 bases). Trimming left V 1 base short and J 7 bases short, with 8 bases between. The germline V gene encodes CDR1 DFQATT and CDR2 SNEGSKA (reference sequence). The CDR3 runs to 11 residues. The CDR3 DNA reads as TGCAGTGCTAGAGCTAAGCGGGAGCAGTACTTC. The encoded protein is CSARAKREQYF.

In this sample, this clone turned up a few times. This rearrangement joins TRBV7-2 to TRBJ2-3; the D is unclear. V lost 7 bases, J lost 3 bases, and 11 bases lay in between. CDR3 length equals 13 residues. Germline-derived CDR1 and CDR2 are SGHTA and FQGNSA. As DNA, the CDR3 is TGTGCCAGCACCACACGGGTGACAGATACGCAGTATTTT. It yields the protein CASTTRVTDTQYF.

CDR3 DNA: TGTGCCAGCAGCGCAGGGACAGGGAATAATTCACCCCTCCACTTT. Its translation: CASSAGTGNNSPLHF. This chain links TRBV9 with TRBJ1-6; TRBD1 agrees at 9 bases. The CDR3 is 15 residues long. The junction had 3 bases not matched to a gene; V was cut back by 3 bases and J by 5 bases. Germline V gives CDR1 SGDLS, CDR2 YYNGEE.

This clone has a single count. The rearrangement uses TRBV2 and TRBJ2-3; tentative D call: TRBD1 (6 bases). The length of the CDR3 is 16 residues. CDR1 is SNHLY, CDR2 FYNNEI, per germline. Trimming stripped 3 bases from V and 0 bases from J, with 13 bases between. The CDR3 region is CASSEDSPMSTDTQYF. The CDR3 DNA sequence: TGTGCCAGCAGTGAGGACAGTCCTATGAGCACAGATACGCAGTATTTT.

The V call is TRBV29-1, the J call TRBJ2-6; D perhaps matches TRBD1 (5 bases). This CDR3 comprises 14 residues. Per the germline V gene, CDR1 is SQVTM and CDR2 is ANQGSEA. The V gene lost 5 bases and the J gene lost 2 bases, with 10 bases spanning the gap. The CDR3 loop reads CSVQGVPGANVLTF. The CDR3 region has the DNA TGCAGCGTTCAAGGGGTACCTGGGGCCAACGTCCTGACTTTC.

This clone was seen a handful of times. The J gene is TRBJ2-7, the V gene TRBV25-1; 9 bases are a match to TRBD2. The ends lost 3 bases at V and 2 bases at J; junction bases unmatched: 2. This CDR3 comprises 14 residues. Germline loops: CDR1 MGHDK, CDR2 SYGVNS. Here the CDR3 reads CASSDAGGTYEQYF. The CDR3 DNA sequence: TGTGCCAGCAGTGACGCGGGGGGGACCTACGAGCAGTACTTC.

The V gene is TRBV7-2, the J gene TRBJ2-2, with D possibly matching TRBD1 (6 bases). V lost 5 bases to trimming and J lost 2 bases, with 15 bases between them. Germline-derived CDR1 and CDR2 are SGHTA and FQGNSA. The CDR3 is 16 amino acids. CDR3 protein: CASSHTWDKNTGELFF. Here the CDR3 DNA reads TGTGCCAGCAGCCATACGTGGGACAAAAACACCGGGGAGCTGTTTTTT.

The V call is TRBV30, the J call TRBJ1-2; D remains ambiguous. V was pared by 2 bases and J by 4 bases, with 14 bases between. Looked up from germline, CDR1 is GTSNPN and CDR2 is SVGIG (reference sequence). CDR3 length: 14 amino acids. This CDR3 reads CAWSRESFGYGYTF. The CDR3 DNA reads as TGTGCCTGGAGTAGAGAGTCCTTTGGCTATGGCTACACCTTC. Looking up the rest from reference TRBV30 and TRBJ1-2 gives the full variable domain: SQTIHQWPATLVQPVGSPLSLECTVEGTSNPNLYWYRQAAGRGLQLLFYSVGIGQISSEVPQNLSASRPQDRQFILSSKKLLLSDSGFYLCAWSRESFGYGYTFGSGTRLTVV.